A single T cell receptor (beta chain) is shown here with its context. This clonotype was seen many times. There is no known antigen for this receptor. No quality values exist for individual bases; no much larger clone is one base distant. This sample is part of a study of regulatory T cells in long-lasting Graves disease (dated by TCRdb to the early 2020s). Describing the broader study: Newly diagnosed Graves' disease patients had taken antithyroid drugs for less than 3 months. The study was registered as a clinical trial and conducted in China. A total of roughly 35 samples were covered by TCR sequencing, comprising approximately 13 persistent and around 20 newly diagnosed Graves' disease patients. Persistent Graves' disease patients were compared with newly diagnosed Graves' disease patients by peripheral blood TCR sequencing and RNA sequencing. Study-wide conclusions, independent of this receptor: Preferential use of TRBV28, TRBJ1-2 and TRBJ2-5 was observed in persistent disease, whereas TRBV20-1 and TRBJ2-1 were favored in newly diagnosed disease. Peripheral blood alone was examined, since thyroid tissue, which constituted the primary lesion, could not be accessed. Only the TCR beta chain was sequenced and analyzed. More public clonotypes were shared among persistent patients (2,741) than among newly diagnosed patients (966). The authors acknowledged the small sample size as a limitation that may reduce accuracy. Compared with newly diagnosed patients, persistent Graves' disease patients had lower TCR Shannon entropy and fewer highly expanded clones, which suggests clonal expansion.

To prepare the library, multiplex PCR was applied. Instrument on record: Illumina HiSeq 4000. To build TCR beta libraries, CDR3 regions were amplified by Arm-PCR using iRepertoire HTBI primers. Before sequencing, the PCR products went through gel purification. Turning to the authors' computational methods: Gene usage analysis of CDR3 amino acid clonotypes used the approximately 56 TRBV and more than 13 TRBJ segments found across samples. COPE and FqMerger were used to merge filtered high-quality paired reads into contigs. BLAST was used to align contigs to IMGT TRBV, TRBD and TRBJ reference genes, with CDR3 defined following IMGT. Highly expanded clones were defined as clonotypes with a frequency above 0.1%. Shannon entropy was used to measure repertoire diversity, and the Gini coefficient was used to measure V-J evenness. A clonotype was considered public if more than one individual shared it. The public reads were quality trimmed at Q25 with fastp and then assembled into clones with MiXCR by TCRdb, keeping productive beta chains. CDR3 protein sequences are deduplicated, and each keeps its most common genes and DNA. For this entry, the V and J calls and clone size follow TCRdb and not the study's own pipeline. In this sample the table shows 550,000 or so distinct CDR3 sequences, approximately 12% of which occur a single time. Together, the top ten hold roughly 8.9% of the sample.

V is cut by 3 bases and J by 0 bases, and the space between the germline ends is 15 bases. Measured from the cysteine to the phenylalanine, the CDR3 is 17 residues long. Only the CDR3 portion is preserved as DNA: 51 bases, with reading frame beginning at the first base. CDR1 and CDR2 are read off the germline V gene (reference sequence) as GTSNPN and SVGIG. Explained via the paper, the time point label denotes: newly diagnosed GD, antithyroid drugs for less than 3 months. RNA was extracted from PBMCs in TRIzol for both TCR sequencing and RNA sequencing. Graves' disease was diagnosed according to American Thyroid Association guidelines. The patients came from an endocrinology department in Xi'an, China. From each patient, approximately 10 milliliters of peripheral blood was collected into an EDTA anticoagulant tube. Ficoll Paque Plus density gradient separation was used to isolate PBMCs, and no further T cell sorting was done. RNA quality was checked with an Agilent 2100 Bioanalyzer and agarose gel, and concentration with a NanoDrop 2000.

The same data also went into a second study, on T cells in Graves' hyperthyroidism and ophthalmopathy. The second paper states: Stable Graves' hyperthyroidism was defined as the absence of progression to ophthalmopathy over 18 months of follow-up. The hyperthyroidism patients were between 18 and 65 years old and newly diagnosed, with a disease duration of less than 2 months. Patients with uncontrolled infections, other autoimmune diseases, pregnancy or lactation were excluded. Clinical symptoms, serum thyroxine and TRAb, thyroid ultrasound, and orbital computed tomography formed the basis for the diagnoses. The TCR CDR3 was subjected to a first round of RT-PCR using the HTBI primer set and the Qiagen OneStep RT-PCR kit. Most expanded thyroid clonotypes (frequency above 0.001) were also detected in blood, a finding suggesting that blood repertoires may reflect thyroid immune responses. Ophthalmopathy was separated from stable hyperthyroidism by a 13 V-J signature model, with approximately 89% sensitivity and approximately 81% specificity obtained in cross-validation and 80%/75% obtained in testing. In validation, progression to ophthalmopathy was predicted by the model with around 71% sensitivity and about 72% specificity, a median of around 6.5 months before onset. A discovery cohort of roughly 96 patients, about 40 with Graves' ophthalmopathy and approximately 55 with stable Graves' hyperthyroidism, was used to find distinguishing TCR V-J signatures. Prospective prediction of ophthalmopathy was tested in an independent validation cohort of under 20 hyperthyroidism patients and around 16 patients who later progressed to ophthalmopathy. The roughly 90 discovery patients were divided at random into training and test sets in a 7:3 ratio. In about 6 Graves' hyperthyroidism patients, the study also compared T-cell repertoires from thyroid tissue with T-cell repertoires from blood. After sampling, hyperthyroidism patients received methimazole starting at 30 mg daily, and ophthalmopathy patients received high-dose intravenous methylprednisolone. A second multiplex PCR round built the libraries, followed by size selection and purification. Paired-end sequencing of the libraries was performed with 100 bp reads on an Illumina HiSeq2000. SOAPnuke was used to process the raw data, throwing out any read that contained adapters or uncalled bases, had a mean Phred below 15, or lacked an exact constant-primer or identifier match. COPE v1.2.5 was used to merge high-quality paired reads, and clonotypes were defined as unique nucleotide sequences. Clonotypes were aligned to IMGT TRBV, TRBD and TRBJ reference segments using MiTCR v1.1. Only V-J combinations with frequency above 0.0001, covering roughly 99% of repertoires, were analysed. The TCS score was defined as F50 (clonal expansion) divided by E x V (chaos), with BLOSUM62-based TCRdist calculated between CDR3 peptides within each V-J. Welch's t-statistics and random forest reduced 514 V-J features to some 14, which were used in a naive Bayes classifier (R e1071). No statistical method was used to fix the sample size in advance, and group allocation was not hidden from the investigators. TCR Vbeta CDR3 sequencing of roughly 140 peripheral blood samples (more than 40 ophthalmopathy, roughly 74 hyperthyroidism and roughly 17 progressor patients) is reported in the paper.

The chain links TRBV30 with TRBJ2-6; there is no confident call for the D gene. The receptor comes from a woman younger than 45 with Graves disease. Donor details come from another sample of the same person, matched by shared clones. The input for sequencing was peripheral blood mononuclear cells (PBMCs), taken at new diagnosis, from a patient treated with antithyroid drugs. The CDR3 is CAWRSWGVTSGANVLTF. The nucleotide sequence is TGTGCCTGGAGATCCTGGGGTGTCACCTCTGGGGCCAACGTCCTGACTTTC.